This T cell receptor beta chain was profiled in a study of neurological immune-mediated disorders. Findings and limits, study-wide: In multiple sclerosis patients, the repertoire cluster was unrelated to clinical or MRI findings.

This clonotype has a count of ten or more. The antigen is undetermined. The CDR3 has 12 amino acids. Germline V gives CDR1 DFQATT, CDR2 SNEGSKA (reference sequence). The V and J ends lost 5 bases and 1 base respectively, with 8 bases between them. Each TCR transcript was tagged with a 10-nucleotide random UMI during 5'RACE. Sequencing runs each generated in excess of 160 million TCR-beta sequences derived from 15-18 subjects. TCRdb redid the calling of the 5' RACE reads with MiXCR, one entry per CDR3 protein. The sample shows about 82,000 distinct CDR3 sequences, around 2.6% of them seen only once. The chain has TRBV20-1 and TRBJ2-5, with D uncertain. This clonotype originated in a woman aged 30 to 39 with multiple sclerosis. Sample: PBMCs. Here the CDR3 DNA reads TGCAGTGCTGCCCCACCCCAAGAGACCCAGTACTTC. It translates to CSAAPPQETQYF.